Presented here are 9 T cell receptor beta chains from one specimen sequenced in a study of beta chain features in type 1 diabetes. The study, taken as a whole, reports: Shortening of TCRB CDR3s, moderate but significant, appeared in all four CD4+ subsets of Type 1 diabetes patients.

cDNA synthesis used the whole RNA isolate, giving expressed TCRB sequences. The protocol was immunoSEQ multiplex PCR, while the TCRdb copy is restricted to in-frame clones and leaves out a portion. The sample has over 150,000 clones, 6.5% to 9.5% seen once. Their antigens remain unidentified. Source material: central memory CD4+ T cells from blood. The receptors originated from a woman in her thirties or forties with type 1 diabetes.

J is TRBJ2-6 and V is TRBV5-1; maybe TRBD2 (5 bases). Germline CDR1 is SGHRS and CDR2 is YFSETQ. The ends were cut back, 0 bases at V and 4 bases at J, with 11 bases in the middle. The CDR3 covers 16 residues. As DNA, the CDR3 is TGCGCCAGCAGCTTGGAGATAGGGAGCGGGGCCAACGTCCTGACTTTC. Amino acid sequence: CASSLEIGSGANVLTF.

The V gene is TRBV14, the J gene TRBJ2-1; 9 nucleotides match TRBD2. The CDR3 consists of 17 residues. Germline CDR1 reads SGHDN; CDR2 reads FVKESK. V gave up 3 bases and J gave up 7 bases; unmatched junction bases: 13. The CDR3 loop is CASSHPPRAGGPNEQFF. Here the CDR3 DNA reads TGTGCCAGCAGCCACCCCCCTCGGGCGGGAGGGCCGAATGAGCAGTTCTTC.

This clone was counted only a few times. DNA for the CDR3: TGTGCCATCGGAATTGGACAGCCAAACTACGAGCAGTACTTC. Translating gives CAIGIGQPNYEQYF. The chain carries TRBV10-3 and TRBJ2-7, with a weak D call TRBD1 (6 bases). This CDR3 comprises 14 residues. Trimming removed 8 bases from V and 3 bases from J, with 17 bases in between. Germline values: CDR1 ENHRY, CDR2 SYGVKD.

This clone was observed a handful of times. The rearrangement links TRBV2 to TRBJ2-4; D is uncertain. Trimming shortened V by 8 bases and J by 1 base, and 12 bases separated the two germline ends. The CDR3 is 14 amino acids. Per the germline V gene, CDR1 is SNHLY and CDR2 is FYNNEI. CDR3 nucleotides: TGTGCCAGCGGTCGGCCCGGGGCCAAAAACATTCAGTACTTC. This translates into CASGRPGAKNIQYF.

V is TRBV7-2 and J is TRBJ1-2, with a possible D match to TRBD1 (5 bases). Trimming shortened V by 5 bases and J by 0 bases, and 10 bases separated the two germline ends. The CDR3 extends over 14 amino acids. Germline CDR1 reads SGHTA; CDR2 reads FQGNSA. DNA for the CDR3: TGTGCCAGCAGCGGCGGGACGGCTAACTATGGCTACACCTTC. This sequence encodes CASSGGTANYGYTF.

The rearrangement uses TRBV5-4 and TRBJ2-1; D might be TRBD1 (5 bases). Germline CDR1 reads SGHNT; CDR2 reads YYREEE (reference sequence). V shed 0 bases and J shed 7 bases, with 11 bases lying between them. The CDR3 sequence is 14 residues long. CDR3 nucleotides: TGTGCCAGCAGCTTGGGGGGCAGGGAAAATGAGCAGTTCTTC. Protein sequence: CASSLGGRENEQFF.

This clone was detected ten times or more. This sequence joins TRBV19 and TRBJ1-5; 10 nucleotides match TRBD1. V gave up 4 bases and J gave up 3 bases; unmatched junction bases: 9. This CDR3 is built from 17 residues. Germline lookup yields CDR1 LNHDA and CDR2 SQIVND (reference sequence). The CDR3 coding sequence is TGTGCCAGTAGTACTGACAGGGGGCGGACGATCAATCAGCCCCAGCATTTT. This codes for CASSTDRGRTINQPQHF. Drawing the rest from reference TRBV19 and TRBJ1-5, the complete variable domain is DGGITQSPKYLFRKEGQNVTLSCEQNLNHDAMYWYRQDPGQGLRLIYYSQIVNDFQKGDIAEGYSVSREKKESFPLTVTSAQKNPTAFYLCASSTDRGRTINQPQHFGDGTRLSIL.

This clone has just a few counts. The chain couples TRBV13 to TRBJ1-6, with TRBD1 matching 9 bases. The germline gives CDR1 PRHDT, CDR2 FYEKMQ (reference sequence). The CDR3 has 17 amino acids. The V and J ends lost 5 bases and 9 bases, in that order; junction bases with no gene match: 14. DNA of the CDR3: TGTGCCAGCAGCATGGGACAGGGTGCTGCGTCGGCTTCACCCCTCCACTTT. This gives the protein CASSMGQGAASASPLHF.

This clone came up a few times. The chain joins TRBV4-2 to TRBJ2-7, with 12 bases identical to TRBD2. V dropped 0 bases and J dropped 3; count of bases not matched to a gene: 3. CDR3 length: 16 amino acids. Germline V CDR1 and CDR2: LGHNA, YNFKEQ. CDR3 in amino acids: CASSQERLAGVYEQYF. CDR3 in DNA: TGTGCCAGCAGCCAAGAACGACTAGCGGGAGTCTACGAGCAGTACTTC.